This TCR beta chain stems from a study of memory CD4+ T cells and cytomegalovirus serostatus. CDR1 and CDR2 (germline): SGHAT, FQDESV (reference sequence). CDR3 length: 13 residues. V dropped 1 base and J dropped 5 bases, with 8 bases sitting between them. Assay: immunoSEQ multiplex PCR; the TCRdb copy retains only in-frame clones and omits some. The table includes under 50,000 clones, around 79% detected once. Single viable CD3+CD4+CD8-CD45RO+ cells were sorted as the memory CD4+ T cells. The rearrangement joins TRBV11-1 to TRBJ2-5, with D unclear. This clonotype was obtained from an adult in good health and CMV-seropositive. Sequenced material: memory CD4+ T cells from blood. CDR3 nucleotides: TGTGCCAGCAGCTTAGGCAGATACGAGACCCAGTACTTC. Translation gives CASSLGRYETQYF.